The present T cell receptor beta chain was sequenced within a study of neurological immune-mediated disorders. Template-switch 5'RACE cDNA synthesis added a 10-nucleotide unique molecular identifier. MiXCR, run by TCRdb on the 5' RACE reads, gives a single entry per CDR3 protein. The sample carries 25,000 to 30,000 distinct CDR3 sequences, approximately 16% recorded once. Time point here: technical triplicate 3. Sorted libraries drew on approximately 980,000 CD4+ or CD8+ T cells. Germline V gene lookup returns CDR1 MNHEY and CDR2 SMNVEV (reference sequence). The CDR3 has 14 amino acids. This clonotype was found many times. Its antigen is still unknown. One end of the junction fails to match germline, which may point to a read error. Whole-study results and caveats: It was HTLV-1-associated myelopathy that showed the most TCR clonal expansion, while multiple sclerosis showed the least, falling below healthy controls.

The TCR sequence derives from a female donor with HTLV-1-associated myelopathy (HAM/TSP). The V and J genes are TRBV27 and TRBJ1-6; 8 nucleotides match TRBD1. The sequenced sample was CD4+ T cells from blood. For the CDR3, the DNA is TGTGTCAGCAGCCCGGACAGGGAGAATTCACCCCTCCACTTT. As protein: CVSSPDRENSPLHF.